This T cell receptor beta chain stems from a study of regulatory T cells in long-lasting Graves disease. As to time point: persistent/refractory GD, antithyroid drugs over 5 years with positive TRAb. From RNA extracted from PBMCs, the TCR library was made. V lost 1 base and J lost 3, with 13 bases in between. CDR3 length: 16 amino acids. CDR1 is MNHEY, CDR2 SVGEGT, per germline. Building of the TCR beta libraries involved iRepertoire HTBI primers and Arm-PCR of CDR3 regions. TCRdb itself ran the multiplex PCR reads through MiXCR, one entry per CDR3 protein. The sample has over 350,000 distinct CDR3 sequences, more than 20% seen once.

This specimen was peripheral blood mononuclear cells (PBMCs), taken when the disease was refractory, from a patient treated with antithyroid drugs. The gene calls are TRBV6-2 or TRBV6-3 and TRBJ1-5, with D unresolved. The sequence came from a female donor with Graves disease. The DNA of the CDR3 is TGTGCCAGCAGTTACTTACCGGGTGGCAACAATCAGCCCCAGCATTTT. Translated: CASSYLPGGNNQPQHF.